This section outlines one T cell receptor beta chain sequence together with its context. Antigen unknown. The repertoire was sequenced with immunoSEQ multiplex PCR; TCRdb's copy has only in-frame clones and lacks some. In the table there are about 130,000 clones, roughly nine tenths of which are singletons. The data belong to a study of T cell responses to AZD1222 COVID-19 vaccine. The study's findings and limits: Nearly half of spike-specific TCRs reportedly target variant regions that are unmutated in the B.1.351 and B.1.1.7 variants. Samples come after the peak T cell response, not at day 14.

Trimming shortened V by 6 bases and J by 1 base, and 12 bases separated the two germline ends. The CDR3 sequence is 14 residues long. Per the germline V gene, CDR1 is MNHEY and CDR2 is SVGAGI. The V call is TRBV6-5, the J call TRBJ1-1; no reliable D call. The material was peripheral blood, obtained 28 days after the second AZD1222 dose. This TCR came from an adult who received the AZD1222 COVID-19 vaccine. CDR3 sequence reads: CASRTALGNTEAFF. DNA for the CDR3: TGTGCCAGCAGGACTGCGTTGGGGAACACTGAAGCTTTCTTT.